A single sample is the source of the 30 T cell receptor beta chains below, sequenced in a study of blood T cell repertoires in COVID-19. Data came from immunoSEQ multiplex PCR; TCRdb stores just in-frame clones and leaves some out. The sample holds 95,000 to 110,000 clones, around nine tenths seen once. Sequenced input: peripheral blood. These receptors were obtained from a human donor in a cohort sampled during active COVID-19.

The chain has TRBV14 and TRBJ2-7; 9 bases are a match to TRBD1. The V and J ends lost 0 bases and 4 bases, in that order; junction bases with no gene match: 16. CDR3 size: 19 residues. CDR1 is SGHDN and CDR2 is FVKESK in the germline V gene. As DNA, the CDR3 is TGTGCCAGCAGCCAAGATTTTGGGTTCGGGACAGGGAGTATTTACGAGCAGTACTTC. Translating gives CASSQDFGFGTGSIYEQYF.

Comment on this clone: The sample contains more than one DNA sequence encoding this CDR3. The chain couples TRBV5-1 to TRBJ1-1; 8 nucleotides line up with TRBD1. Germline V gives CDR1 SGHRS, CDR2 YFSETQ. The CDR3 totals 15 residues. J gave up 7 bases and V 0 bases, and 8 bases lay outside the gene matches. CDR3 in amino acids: CASSLGGRGLVEAFF. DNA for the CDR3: TGCGCCAGCAGCTTGGGTGGCAGGGGGCTAGTTGAAGCTTTCTTT.

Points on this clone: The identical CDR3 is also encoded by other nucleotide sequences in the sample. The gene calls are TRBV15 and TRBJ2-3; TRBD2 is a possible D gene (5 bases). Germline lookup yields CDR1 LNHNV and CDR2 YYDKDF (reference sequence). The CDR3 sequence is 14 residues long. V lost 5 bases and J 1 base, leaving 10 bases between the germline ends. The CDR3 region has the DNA TGTGCCACCAGCCGGGGTACTCGCACAGATACGCAGTATTTT. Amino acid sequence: CATSRGTRTDTQYF.

CDR3 sequence reads: CASSESLGLYEQYF. The DNA for the CDR3 is TGTGCCAGCAGTGAAAGCCTGGGACTATACGAGCAGTACTTC. The chain carries TRBV2 and TRBJ2-7, with TRBD2 identical over 7 bases. The germline V gene encodes CDR1 SNHLY and CDR2 FYNNEI. The J segment lost 4 bases and the V segment lost 2 bases, leaving 5 bases of the junction unmatched. The CDR3 covers 14 residues.

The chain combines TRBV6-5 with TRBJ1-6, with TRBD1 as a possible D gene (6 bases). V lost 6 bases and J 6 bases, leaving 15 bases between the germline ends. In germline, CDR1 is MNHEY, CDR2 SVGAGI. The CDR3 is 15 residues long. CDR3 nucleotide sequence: TGTGCCAGCAGCTCCACTGGCAGGGGTAATTCACCCCTCCACTTT. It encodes CASSSTGRGNSPLHF.

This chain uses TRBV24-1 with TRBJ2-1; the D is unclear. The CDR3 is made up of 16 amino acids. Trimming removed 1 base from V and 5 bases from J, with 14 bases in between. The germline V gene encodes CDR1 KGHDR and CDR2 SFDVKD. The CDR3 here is CATSDLYCNANNEQFF. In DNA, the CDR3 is TGTGCCACCAGTGATTTATACTGTAATGCGAACAATGAGCAGTTCTTC.

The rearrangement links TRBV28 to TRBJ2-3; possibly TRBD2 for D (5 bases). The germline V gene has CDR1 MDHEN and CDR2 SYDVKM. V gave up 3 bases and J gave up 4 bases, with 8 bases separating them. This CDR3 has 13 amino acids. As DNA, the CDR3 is TGTGCCAGCAGTTTCGGAGGCGCAGATACGCAGTATTTT. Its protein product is CASSFGGADTQYF.

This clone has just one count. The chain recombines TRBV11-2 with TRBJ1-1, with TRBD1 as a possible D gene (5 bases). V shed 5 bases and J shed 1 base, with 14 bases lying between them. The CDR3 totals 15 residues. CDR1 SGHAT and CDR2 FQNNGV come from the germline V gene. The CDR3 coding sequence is TGTGCCAGCAGCGGAAGCGGGGCAGCGAACACTGAAGCTTTCTTT. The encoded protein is CASSGSGAANTEAFF.

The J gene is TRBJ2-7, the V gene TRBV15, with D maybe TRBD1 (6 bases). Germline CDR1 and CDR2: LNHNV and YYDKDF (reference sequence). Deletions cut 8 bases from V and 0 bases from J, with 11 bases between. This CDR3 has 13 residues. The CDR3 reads CATAGTYSYEQYF. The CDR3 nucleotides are TGTGCCACCGCCGGGACATACTCCTACGAGCAGTACTTC.

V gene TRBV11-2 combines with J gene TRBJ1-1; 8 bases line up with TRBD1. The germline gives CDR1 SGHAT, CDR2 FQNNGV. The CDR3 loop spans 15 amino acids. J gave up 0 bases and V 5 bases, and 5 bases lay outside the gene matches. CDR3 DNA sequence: TGTGCCAGCAGCCAAAGGGACAGGATGAACACTGAAGCTTTCTTT. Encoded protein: CASSQRDRMNTEAFF.

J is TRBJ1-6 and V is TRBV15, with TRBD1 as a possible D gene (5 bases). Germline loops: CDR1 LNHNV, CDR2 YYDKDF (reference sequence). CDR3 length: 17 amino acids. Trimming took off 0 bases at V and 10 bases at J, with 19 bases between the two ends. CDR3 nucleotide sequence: TGTGCCACCAGCAGAGATACGGCAGGGTCGGTAGGGTCACCCCTCCACTTT. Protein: CATSRDTAGSVGSPLHF.

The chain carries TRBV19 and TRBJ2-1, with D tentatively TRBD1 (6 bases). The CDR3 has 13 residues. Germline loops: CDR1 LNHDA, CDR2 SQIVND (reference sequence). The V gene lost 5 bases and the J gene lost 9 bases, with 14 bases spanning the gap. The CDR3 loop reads CASSRTGIVEQFF. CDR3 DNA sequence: TGTGCCAGTAGTCGCACAGGGATTGTTGAGCAGTTCTTC.

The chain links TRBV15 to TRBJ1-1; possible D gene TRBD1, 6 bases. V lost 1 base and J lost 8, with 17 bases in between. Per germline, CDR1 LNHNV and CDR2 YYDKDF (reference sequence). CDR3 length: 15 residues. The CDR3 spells CATSRADRNALEAFF. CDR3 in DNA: TGTGCCACCAGCAGAGCCGACAGGAACGCTTTAGAAGCTTTCTTT.

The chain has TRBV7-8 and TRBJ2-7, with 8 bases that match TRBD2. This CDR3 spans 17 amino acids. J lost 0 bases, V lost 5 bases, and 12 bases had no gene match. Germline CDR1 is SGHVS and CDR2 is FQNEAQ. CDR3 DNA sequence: TGTGCCAGCAGCATAGGGGGGACTAGTGTTTACTCCTACGAGCAGTACTTC. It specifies CASSIGGTSVYSYEQYF.

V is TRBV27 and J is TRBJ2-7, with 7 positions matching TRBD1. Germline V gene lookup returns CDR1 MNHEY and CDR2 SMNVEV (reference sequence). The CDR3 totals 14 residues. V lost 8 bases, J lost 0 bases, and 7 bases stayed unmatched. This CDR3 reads CASATGEASYEQYF. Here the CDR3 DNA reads TGTGCCAGCGCTACAGGGGAAGCCTCCTACGAGCAGTACTTC.

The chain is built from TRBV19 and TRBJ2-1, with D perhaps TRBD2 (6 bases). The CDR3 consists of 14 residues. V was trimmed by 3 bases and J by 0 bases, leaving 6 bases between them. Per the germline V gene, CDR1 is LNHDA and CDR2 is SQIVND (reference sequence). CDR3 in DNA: TGTGCCAGTAGTATCGGGAGCTCCTACAATGAGCAGTTCTTC. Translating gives CASSIGSSYNEQFF.

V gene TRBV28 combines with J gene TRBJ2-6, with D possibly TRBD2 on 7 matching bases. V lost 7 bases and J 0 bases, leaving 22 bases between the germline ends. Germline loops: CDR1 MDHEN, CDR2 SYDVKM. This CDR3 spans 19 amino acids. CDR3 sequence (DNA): TGTGCCAGCACCTCAGGCCTAGGGGGGGTTAGCTCTGGGGCCAACGTCCTGACTTTC. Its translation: CASTSGLGGVSSGANVLTF.

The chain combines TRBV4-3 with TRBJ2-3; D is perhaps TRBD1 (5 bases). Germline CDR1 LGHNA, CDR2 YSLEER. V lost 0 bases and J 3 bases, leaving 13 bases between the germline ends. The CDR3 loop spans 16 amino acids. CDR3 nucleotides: TGCGCCAGCAGCCAAGAGTCGCTCGCAGGGACAGATACGCAGTATTTT. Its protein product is CASSQESLAGTDTQYF.

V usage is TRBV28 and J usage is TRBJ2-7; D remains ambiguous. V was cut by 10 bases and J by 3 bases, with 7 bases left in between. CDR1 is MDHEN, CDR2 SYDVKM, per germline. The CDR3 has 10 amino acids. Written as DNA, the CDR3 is TGTGCCACTTACAACTACGAGCAGTACTTC. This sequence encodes CATYNYEQYF.

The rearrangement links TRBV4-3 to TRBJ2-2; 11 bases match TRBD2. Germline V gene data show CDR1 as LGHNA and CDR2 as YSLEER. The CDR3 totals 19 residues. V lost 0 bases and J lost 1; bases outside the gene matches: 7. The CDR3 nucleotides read TGCGCCAGCAGCCAAGATGGAGTAGCGGGGGGGCGGAACACCGGGGAGCTGTTTTTT. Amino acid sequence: CASSQDGVAGGRNTGELFF.

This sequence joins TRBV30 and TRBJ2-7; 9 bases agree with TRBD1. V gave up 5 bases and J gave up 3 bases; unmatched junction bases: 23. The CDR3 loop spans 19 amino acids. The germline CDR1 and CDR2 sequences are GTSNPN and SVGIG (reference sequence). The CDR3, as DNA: TGTGCCTGGGAGTTGGAGTGGGACAGGGTGAGGTACCTTTTCTACGAGCAGTACTTC. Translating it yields CAWELEWDRVRYLFYEQYF. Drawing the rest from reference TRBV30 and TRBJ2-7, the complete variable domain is SQTIHQWPATLVQPVGSPLSLECTVEGTSNPNLYWYRQAAGRGLQLLFYSVGIGQISSEVPQNLSASRPQDRQFILSSKKLLLSDSGFYLCAWELEWDRVRYLFYEQYFGPGTRLTVT.

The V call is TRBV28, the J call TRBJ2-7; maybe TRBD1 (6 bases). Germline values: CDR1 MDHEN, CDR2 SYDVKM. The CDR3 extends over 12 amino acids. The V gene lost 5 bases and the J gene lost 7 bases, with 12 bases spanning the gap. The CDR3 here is CASSVGAGEQYF. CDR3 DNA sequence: TGTGCCAGCAGTGTGGGGGCAGGGGAGCAGTACTTC.

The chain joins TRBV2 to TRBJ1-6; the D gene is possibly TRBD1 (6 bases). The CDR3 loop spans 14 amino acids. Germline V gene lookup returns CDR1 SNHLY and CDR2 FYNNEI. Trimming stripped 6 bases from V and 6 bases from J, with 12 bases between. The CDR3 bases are TGTGCCAGCAGCAGGGGTCCCCTTAATTCACCCCTCCACTTT. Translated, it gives CASSRGPLNSPLHF.

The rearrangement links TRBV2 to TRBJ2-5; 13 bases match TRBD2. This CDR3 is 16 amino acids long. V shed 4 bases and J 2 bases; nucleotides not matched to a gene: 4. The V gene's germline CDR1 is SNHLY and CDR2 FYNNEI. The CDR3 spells CASSVLLAGGQETQYF. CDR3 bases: TGTGCCAGCAGTGTTTTACTAGCGGGAGGGCAAGAGACCCAGTACTTC.

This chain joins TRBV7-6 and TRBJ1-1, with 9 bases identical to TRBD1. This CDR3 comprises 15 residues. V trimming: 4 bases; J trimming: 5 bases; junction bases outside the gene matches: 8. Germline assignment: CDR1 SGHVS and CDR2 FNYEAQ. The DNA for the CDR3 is TGTGCCAGCAGCTCCACGACAGGGGGAGGGACTGAAGCTTTCTTT. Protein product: CASSSTTGGGTEAFF.

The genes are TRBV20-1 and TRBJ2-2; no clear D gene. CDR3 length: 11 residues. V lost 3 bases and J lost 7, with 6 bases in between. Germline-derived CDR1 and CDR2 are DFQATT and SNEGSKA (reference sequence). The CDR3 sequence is CSARADGELFF. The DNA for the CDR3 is TGCAGTGCTAGGGCCGACGGGGAGCTGTTTTTT.

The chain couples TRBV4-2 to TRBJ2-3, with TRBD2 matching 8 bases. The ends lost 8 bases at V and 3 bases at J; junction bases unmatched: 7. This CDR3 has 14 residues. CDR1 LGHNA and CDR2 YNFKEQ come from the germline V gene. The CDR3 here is CASSPGGGTDTQYF. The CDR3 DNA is TGTGCCAGCTCCCCCGGGGGGGGGACAGATACGCAGTATTTT.

CDR3 sequence reads: CATSREVAAYNEQFF. The CDR3 nucleotides read TGTGCCACCAGCAGAGAGGTAGCGGCATACAATGAGCAGTTCTTC. This chain links TRBV15 with TRBJ2-1; tentatively, D is TRBD2 (6 bases). Germline values: CDR1 LNHNV, CDR2 YYDKDF (reference sequence). The length of the CDR3 is 15 residues. The V gene lost 0 bases and the J gene lost 4 bases, with 10 bases spanning the gap.

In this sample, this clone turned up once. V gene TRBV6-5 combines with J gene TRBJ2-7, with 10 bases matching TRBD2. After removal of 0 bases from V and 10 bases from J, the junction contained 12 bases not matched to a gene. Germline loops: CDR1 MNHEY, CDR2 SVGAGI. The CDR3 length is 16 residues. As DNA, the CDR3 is TGTGCCAGCAGTTACTCGGTAGCGGGAGGTTTCAGCGATCAGTACTTC. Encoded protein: CASSYSVAGGFSDQYF.

The CDR3 here is CATSDWYRFWYF. The CDR3 DNA reads as TGTGCCACCAGTGATTGGTATAGATTCTGGTATTTT. The chain carries TRBV24-1 and TRBJ2-3, with unresolved D. Germline CDR1 is KGHDR and CDR2 is SFDVKD. The CDR3 is 12 residues long. The germline V and J ends were trimmed by 2 bases and 14 bases, with 13 bases remaining between them.